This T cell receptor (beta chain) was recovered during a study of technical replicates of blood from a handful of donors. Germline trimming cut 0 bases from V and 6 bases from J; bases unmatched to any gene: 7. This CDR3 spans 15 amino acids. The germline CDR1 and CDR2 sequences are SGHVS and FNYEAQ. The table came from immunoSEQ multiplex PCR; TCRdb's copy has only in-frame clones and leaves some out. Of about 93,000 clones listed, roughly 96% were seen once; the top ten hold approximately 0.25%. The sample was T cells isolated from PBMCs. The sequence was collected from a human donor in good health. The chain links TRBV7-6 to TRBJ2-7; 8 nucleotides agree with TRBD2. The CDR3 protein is CASSLAAGEGIEQYF. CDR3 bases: TGTGCCAGCAGCTTAGCAGCGGGGGAAGGGATCGAGCAGTACTTC.